Presented here are 20 T cell receptor beta chains from one specimen sequenced in a study of early T cells in non-severe SARS-CoV-2 infection. TCRdb re-called the 5' RACE reads through MiXCR, storing one row per CDR3 protein. The sample carries roughly 38,000 distinct CDR3 sequences, around 5.1% recorded once. The sequencing here drew on whole blood, taken at baseline. Receptor source: an adult who was a healthcare worker with PCR-confirmed SARS-CoV-2 infection or an uninfected control (not recorded which).

This clonotype was seen repeatedly, ten times or more. The V and J genes are TRBV4-3 and TRBJ2-2; 9 bases line up with TRBD1. Germline V gene sequence: CDR1 LGHNA, CDR2 YSLEER. The length of the CDR3 is 18 residues. The ends lost 4 bases at V and 3 bases at J; junction bases unmatched: 12. CDR3 DNA: TGCGCCAGCAGCCCGTACCCTTCCGGGACAGGGTACACCGGGGAGCTGTTTTTT. Translated, it gives CASSPYPSGTGYTGELFF.

This clonotype was counted many times. The chain couples TRBV3-1 to TRBJ2-7, with 8 bases identical to TRBD1. The CDR3 runs to 18 residues. V was pared by 1 base and J by 4 bases, with 15 bases of the junction left unmatched. The V gene's germline CDR1 is LGHDT and CDR2 YNNKEL (reference sequence). The CDR3 DNA sequence: TGTGCCAGCAGCCAAGGTTCGGCAGGGGGCGCCGGGCGGTACGAGCAGTACTTC. The encoded protein is CASSQGSAGGAGRYEQYF.

Ten or more counts support this clonotype. The junction and the germline gene differ at one end; a read error may be behind it. The chain has TRBV20-1 and TRBJ1-2, with D perhaps TRBD1 (5 bases). There are 12 residues in the CDR3. Germline assignment: CDR1 DFQATT and CDR2 SNEGSKA (reference sequence). The CDR3, as DNA: TGCAGTGCTAGTTGGGTGACTACACCTGGGACTTTC. It translates to CSASWVTTPGTF.

The CDR3 sequence: CASSLGYYNEQFF. In nucleotides, the CDR3 is TGCGCCAGCAGCTTAGGGTACTACAATGAGCAGTTCTTC. The genes are TRBV5-1 and TRBJ2-1; D is ambiguous. Per the germline V gene, CDR1 is SGHRS and CDR2 is YFSETQ. Trimming stripped 2 bases from V and 3 bases from J, with 6 bases between. This CDR3 contains 13 residues.

In this sample, this clonotype turned up many times. The chain joins TRBV5-1 to TRBJ2-2; the match to TRBD2 covers 8 bases. Germline V gives CDR1 SGHRS, CDR2 YFSETQ. This CDR3 is built from 19 residues. Trimming removed 5 bases from V and 4 bases from J; junction bases left unmatched: 19. Here the CDR3 DNA reads TGCGCCAGCAGACAGAACGTTCGGGCTGACGCGGGGGGCACCGGGGAGCTGTTTTTT. This gives the protein CASRQNVRADAGGTGELFF.

This clonotype was seen at least ten times. The V call is TRBV5-1, the J call TRBJ2-7; D unresolved. Trimming cost V 0 bases and J 3 bases, with 10 bases left between them. This CDR3 is 14 amino acids long. Per the germline V gene, CDR1 is SGHRS and CDR2 is YFSETQ. The CDR3 nucleotides are TGCGCCAGCAGCTTGGGATCCCGACTCTACGAGCAGTACTTC. Translation gives CASSLGSRLYEQYF.

J is TRBJ2-7 and V is TRBV29-1, with D perhaps matching TRBD1 or TRBD2 (6 bases each). The CDR3 spans 14 residues. Germline V gene lookup returns CDR1 SQVTM and CDR2 ANQGSEA. The V and J ends lost 1 base and 4 bases respectively, with 14 bases between them. The CDR3 DNA reads TGCAGCGTTGAAGTGGGCACAGGGAGGTACGAGCAGTACTTC. Protein product: CSVEVGTGRYEQYF.

This clonotype appeared many times. The chain combines TRBV18 with TRBJ2-1; 9 positions match TRBD1. Germline assignment: CDR1 KGHSH and CDR2 LQKENI. With V trimmed by 3 bases and J by 7 bases, 10 bases remained unmatched. This CDR3 is built from 16 residues. CDR3 nucleotide sequence: TGTGCCAGCTCACCGAACTCTGGACAGGGGTCAAATGAGCAGTTCTTC. Protein sequence: CASSPNSGQGSNEQFF.

This clonotype was counted many times. The rearrangement joins TRBV5-6 to TRBJ2-1, with D possibly TRBD2 on 6 matching bases. The germline V and J ends were trimmed by 0 bases and 10 bases, with 11 bases remaining between them. The germline CDR1 and CDR2 sequences are SGHDT and YYEEEE. This CDR3 region has 13 residues. The CDR3 DNA reads TGTGCCAGCAGCTTGGGAGATGCGGGAGAGCAGTTCTTC. Translating it yields CASSLGDAGEQFF.

The sample holds many counts of this clonotype. This chain joins TRBV7-2 and TRBJ1-2; a weak D match, TRBD1 (6 bases). Trimming stripped 5 bases from V and 4 bases from J, with 20 bases between. Germline CDR1 reads SGHTA; CDR2 reads FQGNSA. The CDR3 length is 16 residues. The CDR3 DNA reads TGTGCCAGCAGCCCGCCCCCTGGGGCAGGGGCCTATGGCTACACCTTC. Its translation: CASSPPPGAGAYGYTF.

This clonotype was counted ten times or more. This chain links TRBV24-1 with TRBJ2-7, with D possibly matching TRBD2 (5 bases). CDR3 length equals 14 residues. The ends were cut back, 12 bases at V and 5 bases at J, with 22 bases in the middle. CDR1 is KGHDR, CDR2 SFDVKD, per germline. The CDR3 DNA reads as TGTGCCCCTGAGACGGTTCTAGCCCGAGACGAGCAGTACTTC. It translates to CAPETVLARDEQYF.

This clonotype has at least ten counts. The V call is TRBV12-3 or TRBV12-4, the J call TRBJ1-1; D uncertain. CDR3 length: 13 amino acids. V was clipped by 7 bases and J by 0 bases, with 9 bases between them. In DNA, the CDR3 is TGTGCCAGCACCTATAGAATGAACACTGAAGCTTTCTTT. It translates to CASTYRMNTEAFF.

This clonotype was observed many times. The chain employs TRBV2 and TRBJ2-1, with 8 bases matching TRBD1. Germline loops: CDR1 SNHLY, CDR2 FYNNEI. Unmatched junction bases numbered 9, after V lost 4 bases and J lost 7 bases. CDR3 length: 15 amino acids. The CDR3 DNA reads TGTGCCAGCAGTGGGACAGGGAAAGGGAGGAATGAGCAGTTCTTC. Translation gives CASSGTGKGRNEQFF.

The V gene is TRBV19, the J gene TRBJ2-6; D is unresolved. Germline V lookup: CDR1 LNHDA, CDR2 SQIVND (reference sequence). The CDR3 contains 12 residues. V was trimmed by 4 bases and J by 4 bases, leaving 2 bases between them. In DNA, the CDR3 is TGTGCCAGTAGTACGGGGGCCAACGTCCTGACTTTC. Protein: CASSTGANVLTF.

This clonotype was counted at least ten times. The chain recombines TRBV6-6 with TRBJ1-2, with 8 bases lining up with TRBD1. Germline V gene sequence: CDR1 MNHNY, CDR2 SVGAGI (reference sequence). J lost 4 bases, V lost 5 bases, and 6 bases had no gene match. The length of the CDR3 is 14 residues. The CDR3 DNA sequence: TGTGCCAGCAGTCCTTCAGGGGGCGTCTATGGCTACACCTTC. Its protein product is CASSPSGGVYGYTF.

In this sample, this clonotype turned up a few times. In nucleotides, the CDR3 is TGTGCCAGCAGTCCCGGCGGGGGCGGCTACACCTTC. This encodes CASSPGGGGYTF. The chain has TRBV12-3 or TRBV12-4 and TRBJ1-2, with a tentative D call TRBD1 (6 bases). V shed 5 bases and J shed 8 bases, with 12 bases lying between them. This CDR3 is built from 12 residues.

CDR3 sequence (DNA): TGCAGTGCTAGTCCCCGTACCTACGAGCAGTACTTC. Protein product: CSASPRTYEQYF. This sequence joins TRBV20-1 and TRBJ2-7; D not certain. Germline V gene data show CDR1 as DFQATT and CDR2 as SNEGSKA (reference sequence). The CDR3 spans 12 residues. V was trimmed by 3 bases and J by 2 bases, leaving 8 bases between them.

This clonotype is judged medium-sized. The chain couples TRBV9 to TRBJ1-3; a weak D match, TRBD1 (6 bases). This CDR3 is built from 17 residues. CDR1 SGDLS and CDR2 YYNGEE come from the germline V gene. Deletions cut 5 bases from V and 1 base from J, with 19 bases between. CDR3 DNA: TGTGCCAGCAGTGGGACACTAACATCCCCATCTGGAAACACCATATATTTT. Protein: CASSGTLTSPSGNTIYF.

At least ten counts were recorded for this clonotype. The chain combines TRBV29-1 with TRBJ2-7, with 8 bases lining up with TRBD2. With V trimmed by 4 bases and J by 4 bases, 15 bases remained unmatched. This CDR3 has 16 residues. Germline values: CDR1 SQVTM, CDR2 ANQGSEA. CDR3 DNA sequence: TGCAGCGTTGCTCGAGCCGGAAGCGGGAGTAAATACGAGCAGTACTTC. Residues: CSVARAGSGSKYEQYF.

This clonotype was counted ten times or more. The V call is TRBV7-9, the J call TRBJ2-1, with D hard to call. The CDR3 is 12 amino acids. Per germline, CDR1 SEHNR and CDR2 FQNEAQ (reference sequence). Trimming removed 4 bases from V and 10 bases from J, with 11 bases in between. CDR3 residues: CASSYQLREQFF. In DNA, the CDR3 is TGTGCCAGCAGCTACCAGCTTCGCGAGCAGTTCTTC.